The rows below give T cell receptor beta chains drawn from one sample of a study of cytomegalovirus exposure and HLA in healthy donors. This table comes from immunoSEQ multiplex PCR, and its TCRdb copy is limited to in-frame clones, with some not included. The sample carries about 250,000 clones, about 90% recorded once. Sequenced input: PBMCs. The receptors were gathered from a man between 18 and 35 years old in good health and CMV-seropositive. CDR3s include the opening cysteine and the closing phenylalanine or tryptophan. Fields, in order: clone size, D gene, V gene, J gene, CDR3 protein, CDR3 DNA. The D gene is left open where the match is weak. Clone size is given for some rows only: seen once, a few or many times, or a class if the clone is expanded.

clone size: NA
D gene: NA
V gene: TRBV9
J gene: TRBJ1-2
CDR3 protein: CASSRAGANYGYTF
CDR3 DNA: TGTGCCAGCAGCCGTGCAGGAGCTAACTATGGCTACACCTTC

clone size: few
D gene: TRBD1
V gene: TRBV5-5
J gene: TRBJ1-5
CDR3 protein: CASSPGQNSNQPQHF
CDR3 DNA: TGTGCCAGCAGCCCGGGACAGAATAGCAATCAGCCCCAGCATTTT

clone size: NA
D gene: NA
V gene: TRBV2
J gene: TRBJ1-1
CDR3 protein: CASNEQGFRNTEAFF
CDR3 DNA: TGTGCCAGCAACGAACAGGGTTTTAGGAACACTGAAGCTTTCTTT

clone size: once
D gene: NA
V gene: TRBV15
J gene: TRBJ2-5
CDR3 protein: CATSRVAKTQYF
CDR3 DNA: TGTGCCACCAGCAGAGTCGCGAAGACCCAGTACTTC

clone size: NA
D gene: NA
V gene: TRBV7-8
J gene: TRBJ2-7
CDR3 protein: CASSWGGAGTYEQYF
CDR3 DNA: TGTGCCAGCAGCTGGGGGGGGGCAGGAACCTACGAGCAGTACTTC

clone size: few
D gene: NA
V gene: TRBV9
J gene: TRBJ1-4
CDR3 protein: CASSVAVGSNEKLFF
CDR3 DNA: TGTGCCAGCAGCGTAGCTGTAGGGAGTAATGAAAAACTGTTTTTT

clone size: NA
D gene: NA
V gene: TRBV5-1
J gene: TRBJ2-5
CDR3 protein: CASSSGPPQETQYF
CDR3 DNA: TGCGCCAGCAGCTCCGGTCCCCCTCAAGAGACCCAGTACTTC

clone size: NA
D gene: NA
V gene: TRBV4-3
J gene: TRBJ2-1
CDR3 protein: CASSQDWGDYNEQFF
CDR3 DNA: TGCGCCAGCAGCCAAGATTGGGGAGACTACAATGAGCAGTTCTTC

clone size: NA
D gene: TRBD1
V gene: TRBV27
J gene: TRBJ1-2
CDR3 protein: CASSLSIGSGGVVGYTF
CDR3 DNA: TGTGCCAGCAGTTTATCAATTGGGTCAGGGGGCGTAGTGGGCTACACCTTC

clone size: NA
D gene: NA
V gene: TRBV11-2
J gene: TRBJ2-1
CDR3 protein: CASSLDIIQREQFF
CDR3 DNA: TGTGCCAGCAGCTTAGATATCATCCAGCGGGAGCAGTTCTTC

clone size: NA
D gene: NA
V gene: TRBV5-1
J gene: TRBJ1-1
CDR3 protein: CASSLYGGIDTEAFF
CDR3 DNA: TGCGCCAGCAGCTTGTATGGGGGTATCGACACTGAAGCTTTCTTT

clone size: NA
D gene: NA
V gene: TRBV2
J gene: TRBJ2-2
CDR3 protein: CASSEGGWQMNTGELFF
CDR3 DNA: TGTGCCAGCAGTGAGGGGGGATGGCAGATGAACACCGGGGAGCTGTTTTTT

clone size: NA
D gene: TRBD2
V gene: TRBV18
J gene: TRBJ2-7
CDR3 protein: CASSLLAAPLYEQYF
CDR3 DNA: TGTGCCAGCTCACTACTAGCGGCCCCGCTCTACGAGCAGTACTTC

clone size: NA
D gene: TRBD1
V gene: TRBV7-2
J gene: TRBJ1-2
CDR3 protein: CASSFNRGLEKGYTF
CDR3 DNA: TGTGCCAGCAGCTTCAACAGGGGTTTGGAGAAAGGCTACACCTTC

clone size: many
D gene: TRBD1
V gene: TRBV28
J gene: TRBJ1-2
CDR3 protein: CASRDRGGYGYTF
CDR3 DNA: TGTGCCAGCCGGGACAGGGGAGGCTATGGCTACACCTTC

clone size: NA
D gene: NA
V gene: TRBV15
J gene: TRBJ1-1
CDR3 protein: CATSRDRGHRGTEAFF
CDR3 DNA: TGTGCCACCAGCAGAGACCGGGGACACCGAGGAACTGAAGCTTTCTTT

clone size: NA
D gene: TRBD1
V gene: TRBV2
J gene: TRBJ1-5
CDR3 protein: CASSRGYEQPQHF
CDR3 DNA: TGTGCCAGCAGCAGGGGGTACGAACAGCCCCAGCATTTT

clone size: NA
D gene: NA
V gene: TRBV13
J gene: TRBJ2-7
CDR3 protein: CASSLWGEGEDEQYF
CDR3 DNA: TGTGCCAGCAGCTTATGGGGAGAGGGTGAGGACGAGCAGTACTTC

clone size: NA
D gene: TRBD2
V gene: TRBV2
J gene: TRBJ2-2
CDR3 protein: CASRKRTSGSPGELFF
CDR3 DNA: TGTGCCAGCAGGAAACGGACTAGCGGGAGCCCCGGGGAGCTGTTTTTT

clone size: NA
D gene: NA
V gene: TRBV11-3
J gene: TRBJ2-1
CDR3 protein: CASSLGGTAEYNEQFF
CDR3 DNA: TGTGCCAGCAGCTTAGGGGGTACCGCGGAATACAATGAGCAGTTCTTC

clone size: once
D gene: NA
V gene: TRBV30
J gene: TRBJ2-7
CDR3 protein: CAWSVRSGYHYEQYF
CDR3 DNA: TGTGCCTGGAGTGTGCGGTCTGGGTATCACTACGAGCAGTACTTC

clone size: few
D gene: NA
V gene: TRBV29-1
J gene: TRBJ2-7
CDR3 protein: CSVDAGSGYEQYF
CDR3 DNA: TGCAGCGTTGATGCTGGGTCCGGCTACGAGCAGTACTTC

clone size: NA
D gene: NA
V gene: TRBV5-1
J gene: TRBJ2-2
CDR3 protein: CASSQDANTGELFF
CDR3 DNA: TGCGCCAGCAGCCAGGACGCTAACACCGGGGAGCTGTTTTTT